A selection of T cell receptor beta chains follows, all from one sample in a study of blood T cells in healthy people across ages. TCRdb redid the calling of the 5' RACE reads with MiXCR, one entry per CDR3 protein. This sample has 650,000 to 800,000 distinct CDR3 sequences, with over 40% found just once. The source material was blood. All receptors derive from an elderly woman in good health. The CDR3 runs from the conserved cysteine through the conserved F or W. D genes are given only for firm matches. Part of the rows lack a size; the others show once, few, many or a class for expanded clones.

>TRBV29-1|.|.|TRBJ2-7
CSVVLSANEQYF
TGCAGCGTTGTTCTGAGCGCGAACGAGCAGTACTTC
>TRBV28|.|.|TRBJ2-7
CATREEVRGSHEQYF
TGTGCCACCCGAGAGGAGGTAAGGGGAAGCCACGAGCAGTACTTC
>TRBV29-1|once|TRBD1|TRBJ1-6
CSARTGGMSPLHF
TGCAGCGCCCGGACAGGGGGGATGTCACCCCTCCACTTT
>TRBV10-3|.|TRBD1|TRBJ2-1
CAISERGQVQFF
TGTGCCATCAGTGAGAGAGGACAGGTTCAGTTCTTC
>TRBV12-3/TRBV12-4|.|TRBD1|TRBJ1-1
CASSLNGDRQAFF
TGTGCCAGCAGTCTAAACGGGGACAGACAAGCTTTCTTT
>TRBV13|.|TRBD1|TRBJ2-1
CASSQDRADEQFF
TGTGCCAGCAGCCAGGACAGGGCGGATGAGCAGTTCTTC
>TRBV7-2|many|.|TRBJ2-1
CASSSALLYNEQFF
TGTGCCAGCAGCTCAGCACTACTTTACAATGAGCAGTTCTTC
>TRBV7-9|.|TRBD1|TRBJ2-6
CASSLLGQTRSGANVLTF
TGTGCCAGCAGCCTGCTGGGACAGACTCGCTCTGGGGCCAACGTCCTGACTTTC
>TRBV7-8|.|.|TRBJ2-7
CASSLVSRTYEQYF
TGTGCCAGCAGCTTAGTGTCCAGGACCTACGAGCAGTACTTC
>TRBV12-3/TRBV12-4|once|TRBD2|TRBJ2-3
CASTRGQREGRDTQYF
TGTGCCAGCACCCGCGGCCAGCGGGAGGGCCGGGATACGCAGTATTTT
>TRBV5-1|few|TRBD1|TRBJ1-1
CASSHGQDTEAFF
TGCGCCAGCAGCCATGGACAGGACACTGAAGCTTTCTTT
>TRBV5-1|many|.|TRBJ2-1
CASSLLQGYNEQFF
TGCGCCAGCAGCTTGCTACAGGGCTACAATGAGCAGTTCTTC
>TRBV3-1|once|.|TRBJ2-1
CASSQGYGQFF
TGTGCCAGCAGCCAAGGGTATGGGCAGTTCTTC
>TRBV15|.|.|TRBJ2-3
CATSTAQDTQYF
TGTGCCACCAGCACGGCGCAAGATACGCAGTATTTT
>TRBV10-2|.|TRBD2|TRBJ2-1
CASNSGTNNEQFF
TGCGCCAGCAACTCCGGGACTAACAATGAGCAGTTCTTC
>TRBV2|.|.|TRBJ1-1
CASSAQGGDTEAFF
TGTGCCAGCAGTGCACAGGGAGGGGACACTGAAGCTTTCTTT
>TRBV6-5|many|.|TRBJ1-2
CASSYSAWGCSYNYGYTF
TGTGCCAGCAGTTACTCCGCCTGGGGGTGTAGTTATAACTATGGCTACACCTTC
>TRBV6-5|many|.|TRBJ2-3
CATSRPTLTSTDTQYF
TGTGCCACTTCGCGACCTACCCTTACTAGCACAGATACGCAGTATTTT
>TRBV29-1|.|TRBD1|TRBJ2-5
CSSRGTGKTQYF
TGCAGCTCTAGAGGGACAGGAAAGACCCAGTACTTC
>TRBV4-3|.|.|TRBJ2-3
CASSQDSQGPATDTQYF
TGCGCCAGCAGCCAAGATTCACAGGGACCGGCCACAGATACGCAGTATTTT
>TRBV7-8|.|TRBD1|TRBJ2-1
CASSMGTGDEQFF
TGTGCCAGCAGCATGGGGACAGGGGATGAGCAGTTCTTC
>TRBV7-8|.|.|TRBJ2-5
CASSKERGGGETQYF
TGTGCCAGCAGCAAAGAAAGGGGAGGGGGAGAGACCCAGTACTTC
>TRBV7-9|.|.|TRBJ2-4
CASSFRPGEENIQYF
TGTGCCAGCAGCTTCCGTCCTGGGGAGGAAAACATTCAGTACTTC
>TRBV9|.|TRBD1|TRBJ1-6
CASSARDRGNSPLHF
TGTGCCAGCAGCGCCAGGGACAGGGGGAATTCACCCCTCCACTTT
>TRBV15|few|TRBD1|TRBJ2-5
CATSRVWDRQETQYF
TGTGCCACCAGCAGAGTCTGGGACAGGCAAGAGACCCAGTACTTC
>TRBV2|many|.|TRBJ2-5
CASRDNRDLETQYF
TGTGCCAGCAGGGATAACAGGGACCTCGAGACCCAGTACTTC
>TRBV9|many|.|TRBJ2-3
CASGRGSTDTQYF
TGTGCCAGCGGTCGGGGAAGCACAGATACGCAGTATTTT
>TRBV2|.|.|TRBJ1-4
CASRPSGFGNEKLFF
TGTGCCAGCAGGCCCTCAGGGTTTGGGAATGAAAAACTGTTTTTT
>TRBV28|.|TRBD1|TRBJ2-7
CASQNRGRTYEQYF
TGTGCCAGCCAAAACAGGGGGCGAACCTACGAGCAGTACTTC
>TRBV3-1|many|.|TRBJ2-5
CASSQAYQETQYF
TGTGCCAGCAGCCAAGCTTACCAAGAGACCCAGTACTTC
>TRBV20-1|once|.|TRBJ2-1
CSARGGYVNEQFF
TGCAGTGCTCGGGGAGGTTATGTCAATGAGCAGTTCTTC
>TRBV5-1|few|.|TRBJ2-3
CASSTPGPTTDTQYF
TGCGCCAGCAGTACCCCGGGACCAACCACAGATACGCAGTATTTT
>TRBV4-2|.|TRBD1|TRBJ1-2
CASSQGPGAGGDYGYTF
TGTGCCAGCAGCCAAGGTCCAGGGGCAGGGGGGGACTATGGCTACACCTTC
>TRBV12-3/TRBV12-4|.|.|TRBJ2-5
CASRASVQETQYF
TGTGCCAGCAGGGCCTCAGTGCAAGAGACCCAGTACTTC
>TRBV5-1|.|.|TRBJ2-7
CASSPQPGYEEAQQYF
TGCGCCAGCAGCCCTCAACCTGGCTACGAGGAAGCCCAGCAGTACTTC
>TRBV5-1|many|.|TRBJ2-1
CASSLPGVNEQFF
TGTGCTAGCAGCCTCCCCGGCGTCAATGAGCAGTTCTTC
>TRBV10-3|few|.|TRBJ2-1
CAISEIANEQFF
TGTGCCATCAGTGAGATCGCCAATGAGCAGTTCTTC
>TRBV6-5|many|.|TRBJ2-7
CASSQIYEQYF
TGTGCCAGCAGCCAAATCTACGAGCAGTACTTC
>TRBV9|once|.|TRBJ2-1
CASSGATSPKQFF
TGTGCCAGCAGCGGAGCTACAAGCCCCAAGCAGTTCTTC
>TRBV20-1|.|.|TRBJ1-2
CSAIVGAGNYGYTF
TGCAGTGCTATTGTTGGGGCTGGGAACTATGGCTACACCTTC
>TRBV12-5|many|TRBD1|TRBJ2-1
CASAPDRGGVNEQFF
TGTGCTAGTGCCCCAGACAGGGGAGGAGTGAATGAGCAGTTCTTC
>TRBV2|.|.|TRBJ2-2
CASSEDGPNTGELFF
TGTGCCAGCAGTGAGGACGGTCCGAACACCGGGGAGCTGTTTTTT
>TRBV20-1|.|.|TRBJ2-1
CSARVSTGEQFF
TGCAGTGCTAGAGTTTCGACTGGCGAGCAGTTCTTC
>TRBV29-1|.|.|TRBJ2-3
CSVDPVRDTQYF
TGCAGCGTTGACCCTGTCCGAGATACGCAGTATTTT
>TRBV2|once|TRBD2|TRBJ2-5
CASWDGGRNEQYF
TGTGCCAGCTGGGACGGGGGGAGGAATGAGCAGTACTTC
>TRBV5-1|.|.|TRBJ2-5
CAGSLGLKGAQETQYF
TGCGCCGGCAGCTTGGGACTGAAGGGTGCTCAAGAGACCCAGTACTTC
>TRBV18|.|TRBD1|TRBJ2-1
CASSPTGVDEQFF
TGTGCCAGCTCACCGACAGGGGTGGATGAGCAGTTCTTC
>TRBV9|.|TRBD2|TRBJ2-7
CASSPRLAGTEYNEQYF
TGTGCCAGCAGCCCGCGACTAGCGGGAACTGAATACAATGAGCAGTACTTC
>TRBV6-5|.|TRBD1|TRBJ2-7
CASSSLTGGNEQYF
TGTGCCAGCAGTTCCCTGACAGGGGGGAACGAGCAGTACTTC
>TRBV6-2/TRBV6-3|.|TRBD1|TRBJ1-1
CASSRDRGEAFF
TGTGCCAGCAGCCGGGACAGGGGAGAAGCTTTCTTT
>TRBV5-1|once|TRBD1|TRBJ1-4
CASSIVPGTGVEKLFF
TGCGCCAGCAGCATCGTGCCCGGGACAGGGGTCGAAAAACTGTTTTTT
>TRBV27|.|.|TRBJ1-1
CASSLSDIRLDSNTEAFF
TGTGCCAGCAGTTTATCGGACATTCGCCTTGACTCGAACACTGAAGCTTTCTTT